Following are 32 T cell receptor beta chains from one sample sequenced in a study of CD8 T cells in Susac syndrome. Reverse transcription used about 0.45 to 1 ug RNA and random hexamers. TCRdb ran MiXCR on the immunoSEQ multiplex PCR reads and lists one entry per CDR3 protein. The sample lists around 180,000 distinct CDR3 sequences, approximately 93% occurring once. Source material: CD4+ T cells from PBMCs. These receptors originate from a human donor with multiple sclerosis.

The chain joins TRBV30 to TRBJ1-2; D is perhaps TRBD1 (6 bases). There are 18 residues in the CDR3. V was trimmed by 0 bases and J by 3 bases, leaving 23 bases between them. CDR1 is GTSNPN, CDR2 SVGIG, per germline (reference sequence). The CDR3 nucleotides are TGTGCCTGGAGTGTAGCCTACCCCCGAGATCCAGGGGACTATGGCTACACCTTC. It translates to CAWSVAYPRDPGDYGYTF. The whole variable domain, remainder taken from reference TRBV30 and TRBJ1-2, is SQTIHQWPATLVQPVGSPLSLECTVEGTSNPNLYWYRQAAGRGLQLLFYSVGIGQISSEVPQNLSASRPQDRQFILSSKKLLLSDSGFYLCAWSVAYPRDPGDYGYTFGSGTRLTVV.

The chain carries TRBV7-9 and TRBJ1-2; weak D call: TRBD1 (6 bases). V shed 3 bases and J shed 6 bases, with 11 bases lying between them. This CDR3 contains 13 residues. CDR1 is SEHNR, CDR2 FQNEAQ, per germline (reference sequence). The CDR3 protein is CASSFGTSDGYTF. The CDR3, as DNA: TGTGCCAGCAGCTTCGGGACAAGTGATGGCTACACCTTC. Together with reference TRBV7-9 and TRBJ1-2, the CDR3 gives the full variable domain: DTGVSQNPRHKITKRGQNVTFRCDPISEHNRLYWYRQTLGQGPEFLTYFQNEAQLEKSRLLSDRFSAERPKGSFSTLEIQRTEQGDSAMYLCASSFGTSDGYTFGSGTRLTVV.

This chain links TRBV5-1 with TRBJ1-4; D remains ambiguous. The CDR3 consists of 13 residues. The germline CDR1 and CDR2 sequences are SGHRS and YFSETQ. V lost 5 bases, J lost 11 bases, and 16 bases lay in between. CDR3 residues: CASSPGPEGKLFF. The CDR3 nucleotides read TGCGCCAGCAGTCCTGGTCCGGAAGGGAAACTGTTTTTT.

The chain combines TRBV5-6 with TRBJ2-2, with TRBD1 matching over 9 bases. V gave up 2 bases and J gave up 4 bases; unmatched junction bases: 15. This CDR3 spans 19 amino acids. CDR1 is SGHDT and CDR2 is YYEEEE in the germline V gene. Here the CDR3 DNA reads TGTGCCAGCAGCTTAACAACAGGGGGCAGGAAAGTCAGCACCGGGGAGCTGTTTTTT. This encodes CASSLTTGGRKVSTGELFF. The full variable domain, its missing parts supplied by reference TRBV5-6 and TRBJ2-2, is DAGVTQSPTHLIKTRGQQVTLRCSPKSGHDTVSWYQQALGQGPQFIFQYYEEEERQRGNFPDRFSGHQFPNYSSELNVNALLLGDSALYLCASSLTTGGRKVSTGELFFGEGSRLTVL.

This chain uses TRBV20-1 with TRBJ1-1, with 7 bases matching TRBD1. V trimming: 3 bases; J trimming: 5 bases; junction bases outside the gene matches: 18. The CDR3 is 17 amino acids. The germline CDR1 and CDR2 sequences are DFQATT and SNEGSKA (reference sequence). The CDR3 here is CSARVRLGEGAKTEAFF. The CDR3 DNA follows: TGCAGTGCTAGGGTCCGTTTGGGGGAGGGGGCGAAGACTGAAGCTTTCTTT.

This clonotype has more than one count but fewer than ten. The junction departs from germline at one end; a sequencing error may be responsible. J is TRBJ2-7 and V is TRBV6-5; 8 nucleotides match TRBD1. The CDR3 is 14 residues long. Germline V CDR1 and CDR2: MNHEY, SVGAGI. The CDR3 sequence: CAISGPTGAYEQYF. CDR3 in DNA: TGTGCCATCAGTGGACCGACAGGGGCGTACGAGCAGTACTTC.

V gene TRBV12-3 or TRBV12-4 combines with J gene TRBJ2-7, with TRBD1 as a possible D gene (6 bases). V lost 5 bases to trimming and J lost 5 bases, with 19 bases between them. This CDR3 has 15 residues. CDR3 sequence: CASSLRTRTGNEQYF. The CDR3 region has the DNA TGTGCCAGCAGTCTAAGGACTCGAACAGGGAACGAGCAGTACTTC.

The rearrangement links TRBV9 to TRBJ1-4; D is unresolved. Trimming took off 3 bases at V and 7 bases at J, with 19 bases between the two ends. CDR1 SGDLS and CDR2 YYNGEE come from the germline V gene. This CDR3 is 16 amino acids long. The CDR3 here is CASSASEGPSSEKLFF. The CDR3 DNA is TGTGCCAGCAGCGCGTCAGAGGGCCCCTCGAGTGAAAAACTGTTTTTT.

The chain recombines TRBV20-1 with TRBJ2-3; 11 nucleotides match TRBD1. The junction had 6 bases not matched to a gene; V was cut back by 6 bases and J by 4 bases. This CDR3 has 14 amino acids. Germline V gives CDR1 DFQATT, CDR2 SNEGSKA (reference sequence). The CDR3 loop is CSARTGGFADTQYF. CDR3 DNA sequence: TGCAGTGCGCGGACAGGGGGCTTCGCAGATACGCAGTATTTT.

V is TRBV29-1 and J is TRBJ1-2; TRBD1 agrees at 10 bases. The CDR3 loop spans 15 amino acids. V shed 3 bases and J 7 bases; nucleotides not matched to a gene: 11. In germline, CDR1 is SQVTM, CDR2 ANQGSEA. The DNA for the CDR3 is TGCAGCGTTGAGGGACAGGGGAGTGTATTAGGTGGCTACACCTTC. Translated, it gives CSVEGQGSVLGGYTF.

The chain employs TRBV20-1 and TRBJ2-7; 11 positions agree with TRBD1. This CDR3 contains 16 residues. CDR1 and CDR2 (germline): DFQATT, SNEGSKA (reference sequence). Unmatched junction bases numbered 8, after V lost 1 base and J lost 3 bases. CDR3 region: CSARGGTGGANYEQYF. CDR3 coding DNA: TGCAGTGCTAGAGGTGGGACAGGGGGTGCGAACTACGAGCAGTACTTC.

This clonotype has just one count. CDR3 loop: CASSYGPVDTQYF. The CDR3 DNA is TGTGCCAGCAGTTACGGACCCGTAGATACGCAGTATTTT. This chain links TRBV6-2 or TRBV6-3 with TRBJ2-3; D gene unclear. The CDR3 length is 13 residues. Looked up from germline, CDR1 is MNHEY and CDR2 is SVGEGT. Trimming stripped 2 bases from V and 5 bases from J, with 8 bases between.

This clonotype was seen only once. The chain combines TRBV21-1 with TRBJ1-2; the table gives TRBD1 as D, unverified against the DNA. TRBV21-1 is flagged as a pseudogene. This CDR3 comprises 14 residues. In DNA, the CDR3 is TGTGCCAGCAGCATCCCGACAGGATTCTATGGCTACACCTTC. As protein: CASSIPTGFYGYTF.

CDR3: CSATDTLNTEAFF. Written as DNA, the CDR3 is TGCAGTGCCACGGACACCTTGAACACTGAAGCTTTCTTT. The rearrangement uses TRBV20-1 and TRBJ1-1; D possibly corresponds to TRBD1 (5 bases). V lost 6 bases and J 0 bases, leaving 11 bases between the germline ends. Looked up from germline, CDR1 is DFQATT and CDR2 is SNEGSKA (reference sequence). The CDR3 is 13 amino acids.

The CDR3 sequence is CASSSTGLAGHLRGETQYF. CDR3 in DNA: TGTGCCAGCAGCTCGACCGGACTAGCGGGGCACCTGCGGGGGGAGACCCAGTACTTC. The chain links TRBV11-2 to TRBJ2-5, with TRBD2 identical over 12 bases. Germline loops: CDR1 SGHAT, CDR2 FQNNGV. Unmatched junction bases numbered 17, after V lost 4 bases and J lost 5 bases. The CDR3 extends over 19 amino acids.

This chain connects TRBV28 to TRBJ2-7, with 9 nucleotides matching TRBD1. CDR1 is MDHEN, CDR2 SYDVKM, per germline. The CDR3 spans 15 residues. Germline trimming cut 8 bases from V and 3 bases from J; bases unmatched to any gene: 11. For the CDR3, the DNA is TGTGCCAGCTTACCGGGGGGACAGGGAAACTACGAGCAGTACTTC. Protein: CASLPGGQGNYEQYF. Full variable domain (remainder filled in from reference TRBV28 and TRBJ2-7): DVKVTQSSRYLVKRTGEKVFLECVQDMDHENMFWYRQDPGLGLRLIYFSYDVKMKEKGDIPEGYSVSREKKERFSLILESASTNQTSMYLCASLPGGQGNYEQYFGPGTRLTVT.

The CDR3 spells CATSDLTSGSSYNEQFF. The CDR3 DNA is TGTGCCACCAGTGATTTAACTAGCGGGAGTTCCTACAATGAGCAGTTCTTC. The genes are TRBV24-1 and TRBJ2-1, with TRBD2 matching 11 bases. The V gene's germline CDR1 is KGHDR and CDR2 SFDVKD. The CDR3 covers 17 residues. The V gene end was trimmed by 1 base and the J gene end by 1 base; junction bases not matched to a gene: 2.

This sequence joins TRBV12-3 or TRBV12-4 and TRBJ1-6, with a possible D match to TRBD1 (5 bases). V gave up 2 bases and J gave up 4 bases, with 9 bases separating them. The CDR3 has 15 amino acids. The CDR3 nucleotides read TGTGCCAGCAGTTTAATGGGACTGTATAATTCACCCCTCCACTTT. Its translation is CASSLMGLYNSPLHF.

The chain carries TRBV7-2 and TRBJ2-7, with TRBD2 matching 7 bases. J lost 1 base, V lost 6 bases, and 3 bases had no gene match. The CDR3 runs to 13 residues. The germline gives CDR1 SGHTA, CDR2 FQGNSA. The CDR3 bases are TGTGCCAGCAGACGGGGGGTGTCCTACGAGCAGTACTTC. Its protein is CASRRGVSYEQYF. Using reference TRBV7-2 and TRBJ2-7 for the parts outside the CDR3, the full variable domain is GAGVSQSPSNKVTEKGKDVELRCDPISGHTALYWYRQSLGQGLEFLIYFQGNSAPDKSGLPSDRFSAERTGGSVSTLTIQRTQQEDSAVYLCASRRGVSYEQYFGPGTRLTVT.

The J gene is TRBJ2-5, the V gene TRBV27; D is perhaps TRBD2 (6 bases). The CDR3 covers 13 residues. CDR1 and CDR2 from the germline V gene are MNHEY and SMNVEV (reference sequence). Trimming removed 4 bases from V and 1 base from J, with 7 bases in between. DNA of the CDR3: TGTGCCAGCAGTTGGGGAGGCCAAGAGACCCAGTACTTC. Translated, it gives CASSWGGQETQYF.

The chain couples TRBV28 to TRBJ2-1; TRBD1 aligns across 7 bases. Germline V gene data show CDR1 as MDHEN and CDR2 as SYDVKM. CDR3 length: 16 residues. With 5 bases clipped from V and 5 bases from J, the junction kept 12 bases outside the gene matches. The CDR3 is CASSLSTGQSNNEQFF. The DNA of the CDR3 is TGTGCCAGCAGTCTTTCGACGGGACAGTCTAACAATGAGCAGTTCTTC.

CDR3 protein: CASSQVRWGDSNTEAFF. Written as DNA, the CDR3 is TGTGCCAGCAGCCAAGTGCGATGGGGAGACTCGAACACTGAAGCTTTCTTT. The rearrangement uses TRBV3-1 and TRBJ1-1; D unclear. V dropped 1 base and J dropped 1 base, with 16 bases sitting between them. The CDR3 loop spans 17 amino acids. From germline, CDR1 is LGHDT and CDR2 YNNKEL (reference sequence).

The rearrangement joins TRBV18 to TRBJ2-1, with TRBD2 matching 7 bases. Trimming removed 0 bases from V and 5 bases from J; junction bases left unmatched: 4. CDR3 size: 15 residues. The germline CDR1 and CDR2 sequences are KGHSH and LQKENI. The CDR3 here is CASSPPTGGHNEQFF. The CDR3 DNA is TGTGCCAGCTCACCACCGACGGGAGGCCACAATGAGCAGTTCTTC. The whole variable domain, remainder taken from reference TRBV18 and TRBJ2-1, is NAGVMQNPRHLVRRRGQEARLRCSPMKGHSHVYWYRQLPEEGLKFMVYLQKENIIDESGMPKERFSAEFPKEGPSILRIQQVVRGDSAAYFCASSPPTGGHNEQFFGPGTRLTVL.

The rearrangement links TRBV30 to TRBJ1-2, with a tentative D call TRBD1 (5 bases). Germline V lookup: CDR1 GTSNPN, CDR2 SVGIG (reference sequence). V was clipped by 1 base and J by 6 bases, with 15 bases between them. This CDR3 has 14 residues. CDR3 DNA sequence: TGTGCCTGGAGTGGTGGTCGGGGGAGAGATGGCTACACCTTC. This encodes CAWSGGRGRDGYTF.

The J gene is TRBJ1-3, the V gene TRBV28; weak D call: TRBD1 (5 bases). V lost 8 bases to trimming and J lost 2 bases, with 16 bases between them. The CDR3 length is 15 residues. Looked up from germline, CDR1 is MDHEN and CDR2 is SYDVKM. The CDR3, as DNA: TGTGCCAGCGCCAGAGGAGGGGTCGCTGGAAACACCATATATTTT. It codes for CASARGGVAGNTIYF.

The gene calls are TRBV5-1 and TRBJ2-5; 7 positions match TRBD1. The CDR3 sequence is 13 residues long. Germline assignment: CDR1 SGHRS and CDR2 YFSETQ. V shed 5 bases and J 2 bases; nucleotides not matched to a gene: 3. In nucleotides, the CDR3 is TGCGCCAGCAGACCGGGACAGCAAGAGACCCAGTACTTC. It translates to CASRPGQQETQYF.

The chain is built from TRBV6-5 and TRBJ2-7, with a weak D call TRBD1 (6 bases). This CDR3 contains 13 residues. Germline loops: CDR1 MNHEY, CDR2 SVGAGI. Between the trimmed V and J ends, which lost 0 bases and 6 bases, there was a span of 9 bases. The CDR3 DNA is TGTGCCAGCAGTTACTCAGGGACAACCGAGCAGTACTTC. This translates into CASSYSGTTEQYF.

The DNA for the CDR3 is TGCGCCAGCAGCGACGGAAGGGTCGGAAACACCATATATTTT. Protein product: CASSDGRVGNTIYF. J is TRBJ1-3 and V is TRBV5-1; no clear D gene. The CDR3 length is 14 residues. V lost 4 bases and J lost 4, with 12 bases in between. CDR1 SGHRS and CDR2 YFSETQ come from the germline V gene. The entire variable domain, with the rest obtained from reference TRBV5-1 and TRBJ1-3, is as follows: KAGVTQTPRYLIKTRGQQVTLSCSPISGHRSVSWYQQTPGQGLQFLFEYFSETQRNKGNFPGRFSGRQFSNSRSEMNVSTLELGDSALYLCASSDGRVGNTIYFGEGSWLTVV.

The chain couples TRBV5-1 to TRBJ1-2; D is ambiguous. The CDR3 has 14 residues. The germline gives CDR1 SGHRS, CDR2 YFSETQ. V lost 2 bases and J 2 bases, leaving 10 bases between the germline ends. The CDR3: CASSFSSGNYGYTF. The CDR3 nucleotides read TGCGCCAGCAGCTTTTCGTCCGGGAACTATGGCTACACCTTC.

The gene calls are TRBV7-3 and TRBJ2-1; D is undetermined. Per the germline V gene, CDR1 is SGHTA and CDR2 is FQGTGA. The CDR3 covers 13 residues. Trimming shortened V by 0 bases and J by 8 bases, and 8 bases separated the two germline ends. The CDR3 loop reads CASSLTFRDEQFF. The CDR3 nucleotides are TGTGCCAGCAGCTTAACGTTCCGGGATGAGCAGTTCTTC.

This chain uses TRBV20-1 with TRBJ2-4; D may be TRBD2 (5 bases). Trimming shortened V by 2 bases and J by 1 base, and 12 bases separated the two germline ends. CDR1 is DFQATT and CDR2 is SNEGSKA in the germline V gene (reference sequence). CDR3 length: 15 amino acids. In DNA, the CDR3 is TGCAGTGCTAGACTTTACCGAGGGGCCAAAAACATTCAGTACTTC. This sequence encodes CSARLYRGAKNIQYF.

This clonotype appeared a single time. This rearrangement joins TRBV4-3 to TRBJ1-1; D is ambiguous. CDR3 length: 14 residues. From germline, CDR1 is LGHNA and CDR2 YSLEER. With 0 bases removed from V and 11 bases from J, the gap between germline ends came to 16 bases. CDR3 sequence reads: CASSQDGLGGMAFF. The CDR3 coding sequence is TGCGCCAGCAGCCAAGATGGTCTCGGAGGGATGGCTTTCTTT.